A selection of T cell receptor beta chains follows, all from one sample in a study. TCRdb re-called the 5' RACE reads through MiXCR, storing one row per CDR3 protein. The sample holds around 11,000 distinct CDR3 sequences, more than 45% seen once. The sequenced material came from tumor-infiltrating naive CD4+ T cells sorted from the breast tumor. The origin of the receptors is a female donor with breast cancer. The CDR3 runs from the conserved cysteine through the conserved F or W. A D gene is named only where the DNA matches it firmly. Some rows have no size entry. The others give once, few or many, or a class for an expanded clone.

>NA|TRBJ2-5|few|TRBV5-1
CASSFGLQGIETQYF
TGCGCCAGCAGCTTTGGACTACAGGGGATAGAGACCCAGTACTTC
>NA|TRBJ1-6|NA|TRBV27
CASSFGAYNSPLHF
TGTGCCAGCAGTTTCGGAGCCTATAATTCACCCCTCCACTTT
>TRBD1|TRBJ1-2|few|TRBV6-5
CASSGTAYGYTF
TGTGCCAGCAGTGGGACAGCCTATGGCTACACCTTC
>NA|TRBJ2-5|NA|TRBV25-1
CASSAGETQYF
TGTGCCAGCAGTGCCGGGGAGACCCAGTACTTC
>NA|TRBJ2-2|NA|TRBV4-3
CASSSRGTGELFF
TGTGCCAGCAGCTCCAGGGGCACCGGGGAGCTGTTTTTT
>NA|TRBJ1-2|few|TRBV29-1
CSVTTGSGYTF
TGCAGCGTGACCACAGGGAGTGGCTACACCTTC
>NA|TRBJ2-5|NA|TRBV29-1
CSVEGHRGSTLQYF
TGCAGCGTTGAAGGCCACCGCGGGTCCACGTTACAGTACTTC
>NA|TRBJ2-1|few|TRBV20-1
CSARGTAVEQFF
TGCAGTGCTAGGGGAACAGCGGTTGAGCAGTTCTTC
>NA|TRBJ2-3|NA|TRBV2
CASKWERGTDTQYF
TGTGCCAGCAAATGGGAGCGGGGCACAGATACGCAGTATTTT
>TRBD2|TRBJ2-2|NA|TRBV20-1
CSARLAENTGELVF
TGCAGTGCTCGACTAGCGGAGAACACCGGGGAGCTGGTTTTT
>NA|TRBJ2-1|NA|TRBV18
CASSPRESSYNEQFF
TGTGCCAGCTCACCACGCGAGAGCTCCTACAATGAGCAGTTCTTC
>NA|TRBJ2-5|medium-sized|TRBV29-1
CSGTRTGTQYF
TGCAGCGGCACCCGCACTGGGACCCAGTACTTC
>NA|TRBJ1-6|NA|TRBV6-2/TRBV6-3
CASTSPDIRGNSPLHF
TGTGCCAGCACCTCACCGGACATTCGGGGAAATTCACCCCTCCACTTT
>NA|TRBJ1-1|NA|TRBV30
CAWVINTEAFF
TGTGCCTGGGTGATAAACACTGAAGCTTTCTTT
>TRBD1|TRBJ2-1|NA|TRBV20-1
CSAPGQVYNKQFF
TGCAGTGCCCCGGGACAGGTCTACAATAAGCAGTTCTTC
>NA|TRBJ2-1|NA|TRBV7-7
CASSLGGLDEQFF
TGTGCTAGCAGCTTAGGTGGACTCGATGAGCAGTTCTTC
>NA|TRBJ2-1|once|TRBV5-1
CASSLDDYNEQFF
TGCGCCAGCAGCTTGGACGATTACAATGAGCAGTTCTTC
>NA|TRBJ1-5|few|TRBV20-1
CSARIAGSRQPQHF
TGCAGTGCTAGAATTGCAGGGTCTCGCCAGCCCCAGCATTTT
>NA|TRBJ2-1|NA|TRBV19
CASSVGALGEQFF
TGTGCCAGTAGTGTTGGGGCGTTGGGTGAGCAGTTCTTC
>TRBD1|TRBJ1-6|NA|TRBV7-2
CASSADREVHF
TGTGCCAGCAGCGCGGACAGGGAAGTCCACTTT
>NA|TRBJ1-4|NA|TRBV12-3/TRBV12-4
CASSLAGTEKLFF
TGTGCCAGCAGTTTAGCGGGGACCGAAAAACTGTTTTTT
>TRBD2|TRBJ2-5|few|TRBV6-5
CASSSSGRKETQYF
TGTGCCAGCAGTTCCAGCGGGAGAAAGGAGACCCAGTACTTC
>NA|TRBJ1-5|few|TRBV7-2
CASSRDWTNTGQPQHF
TGTGCCAGCAGCCGGGACTGGACAAACACAGGACAGCCCCAGCATTTT
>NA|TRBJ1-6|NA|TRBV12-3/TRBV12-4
CASGTPQGSPLHF
TGTGCCAGCGGAACCCCACAGGGTTCACCCCTCCACTTT
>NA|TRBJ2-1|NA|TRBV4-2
CASSQLDEQFF
TGTGCCAGCAGCCAGTTAGATGAGCAGTTCTTC
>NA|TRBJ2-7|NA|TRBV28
CASRDVGGYEQYF
TGTGCCAGCAGAGACGTTGGAGGATACGAGCAGTACTTC
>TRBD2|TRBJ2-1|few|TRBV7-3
CASSPRGTSGRVEQFF
TGTGCCAGCAGCCCCCGCGGGACTAGCGGGAGGGTGGAGCAGTTCTTC
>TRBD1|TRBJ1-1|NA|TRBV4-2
CASSQGTGGFTEAFF
TGTGCCAGCAGCCAAGGGACAGGGGGCTTCACTGAAGCTTTCTTT
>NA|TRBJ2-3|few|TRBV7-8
CASSLANVEDTQYF
TGTGCCAGCAGCTTAGCGAATGTTGAAGATACGCAGTATTTT
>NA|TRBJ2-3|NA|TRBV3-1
CASSSRLKQDTQYF
TGTGCCAGTAGCTCGCGATTGAAACAAGATACGCAGTATTTT
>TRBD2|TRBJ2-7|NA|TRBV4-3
CASSPGLAGAYEQYF
TGCGCCAGCAGCCCAGGACTAGCGGGTGCCTACGAGCAGTACTTC
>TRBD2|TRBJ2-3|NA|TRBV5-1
CASTPGLATGLNTQYF
TGCGCCAGCACGCCGGGACTAGCGACTGGACTAAATACGCAGTATTTT
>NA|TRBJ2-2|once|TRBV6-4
CASSDGTNTGELFF
TGTGCCAGCAGTGACGGGACTAACACCGGGGAGCTGTTTTTT